Below are 27 T cell receptor beta chains sequenced from a single sample in a study of blood T cells in healthy people across ages. Next came a second PCR, run for about 7 to 12 cycles, which used a sample-barcoded 5' primer along with a J-beta primer mix. TCRdb ran MiXCR on the 5' RACE reads and lists one entry per CDR3 protein. The sample includes about 900,000 distinct CDR3 sequences, around 62% of them seen just once. Material for sequencing was blood. The receptors were gathered from a young man in good health.

The chain carries TRBV5-5 and TRBJ2-1; 11 bases fit TRBD2. CDR3 length: 18 amino acids. V was pared by 0 bases and J by 7 bases, with 12 bases of the junction left unmatched. The germline V gene encodes CDR1 SGHKS and CDR2 YYEKEE (reference sequence). CDR3 DNA: TGTGCCAGCAGCTTGGCCTGGGGGCTAGCGGGGGGCCTGAATGAGCAGTTCTTC. Its translation is CASSLAWGLAGGLNEQFF.

The gene calls are TRBV27 and TRBJ1-5; the D gene is possibly TRBD1 (6 bases). The V gene's germline CDR1 is MNHEY and CDR2 SMNVEV (reference sequence). The ends were cut back, 4 bases at V and 9 bases at J, with 10 bases in the middle. The CDR3 extends over 12 amino acids. DNA of the CDR3: TGTGCCAGCAGTTCTGAGACAGGGCCCCAGCATTTT. Translating gives CASSSETGPQHF.

The rearrangement uses TRBV4-3 and TRBJ2-4; unclear D gene. The CDR3 consists of 14 residues. The V and J ends lost 5 bases and 13 bases respectively, with 21 bases between them. Germline V gene data show CDR1 as LGHNA and CDR2 as YSLEER. The CDR3 region has the DNA TGCGCCAGCAGCACAGTCGGACGGAAAGGAGAGCAGTACTTC. Translated: CASSTVGRKGEQYF.

The rearrangement links TRBV5-1 to TRBJ2-1; 8 bases are a match to TRBD2. Matching the DNA end better, TRBJ2-7 makes the J call doubtful. Germline V CDR1 and CDR2: SGHRS, YFSETQ. The CDR3 sequence is 15 residues long. The CDR3 protein is CASSLAGGAYNEQYF. CDR3 nucleotide sequence: TGCGCCAGCAGCTTGGCGGGGGGGGCCTACAATGAGCAGTACTTC.

J is TRBJ2-5 and V is TRBV2, with 12 bases matching TRBD2. V was pared by 6 bases and J by 5 bases, with 10 bases of the junction left unmatched. Germline V lookup: CDR1 SNHLY, CDR2 FYNNEI. The CDR3 extends over 16 amino acids. The chain's CDR3 is CASRMTSGGTQETQYF. The DNA of the CDR3 is TGTGCCAGCAGAATGACTAGCGGGGGAACCCAGGAGACCCAGTACTTC.

The CDR3 DNA follows: TGTGCCAGCAGCTTGGCCGGGATCAACACAGATACGCAGTATTTT. Translated, it gives CASSLAGINTDTQYF. The gene calls are TRBV5-4 and TRBJ2-3, with D possibly TRBD2 on 5 matching bases. The CDR3 is 15 amino acids. V was cut by 0 bases and J by 2 bases, with 10 bases left in between. Germline V lookup: CDR1 SGHNT, CDR2 YYREEE (reference sequence).

Worth noting for this clonotype: One end of the junction is discordant with germline, which a read error may explain. The chain recombines TRBV12-3 or TRBV12-4 with TRBJ2-7; TRBD1 matches 11 bases. The CDR3 has 16 residues. CDR3 region: CASSFSGQGASYEQYF. CDR3 DNA: TGTGCCAGTAGTTTTTCCGGACAGGGGGCGTCCTACGAGCAGTACTTC.

The chain carries TRBV5-1 and TRBJ2-3, with TRBD2 matching over 9 bases. Germline V gene data show CDR1 as SGHRS and CDR2 as YFSETQ. After removal of 4 bases from V and 1 base from J, the junction contained 10 bases not matched to a gene. The CDR3 is made up of 17 amino acids. The CDR3 protein is CASSLDGASGGTDTQYF. The CDR3 bases are TGCGCCAGCAGCCTGGACGGGGCTAGCGGGGGCACAGATACGCAGTATTTT. The variable domain in full, with the rest retrieved from reference TRBV5-1 and TRBJ2-3, is KAGVTQTPRYLIKTRGQQVTLSCSPISGHRSVSWYQQTPGQGLQFLFEYFSETQRNKGNFPGRFSGRQFSNSRSEMNVSTLELGDSALYLCASSLDGASGGTDTQYFGPGTRLTVL.

This chain links TRBV4-3 with TRBJ1-2; D remains unclear. This CDR3 has 13 amino acids. Deletions cut 3 bases from V and 1 base from J, with 6 bases between. Germline V CDR1 and CDR2: LGHNA, YSLEER. The CDR3 DNA follows: TGCGCCAGCAGCCACCCGGGTAACTATGGCTACACCTTC. Its translation is CASSHPGNYGYTF.

The V and J genes are TRBV18 and TRBJ1-1; D perhaps matches TRBD1 (6 bases). There are 14 residues in the CDR3. Looked up from germline, CDR1 is KGHSH and CDR2 is LQKENI. Trimming removed 3 bases from V and 1 base from J, with 9 bases in between. The CDR3 loop reads CASSPQDRNTEAFF. As DNA, the CDR3 is TGTGCCAGCTCACCTCAGGACAGGAACACTGAAGCTTTCTTT.

A single count supports this clonotype. This chain links TRBV15 with TRBJ1-4; 7 positions agree with TRBD1. The CDR3 totals 15 residues. The trim removed 5 bases at V and 6 bases at J, leaving 9 bases unmatched. Germline loops: CDR1 LNHNV, CDR2 YYDKDF (reference sequence). Written as DNA, the CDR3 is TGTGCCACCAGCCGCCTGACAGGGCCCTATGAAAAACTGTTTTTT. It specifies CATSRLTGPYEKLFF.

Of note for this clonotype: At one boundary the junction diverges from the germline segment, which might be a read error. The chain links TRBV7-9 to TRBJ2-1; D perhaps matches TRBD1 (6 bases). CDR1 SEHNR and CDR2 FQNEAQ come from the germline V gene (reference sequence). This CDR3 comprises 15 residues. The DNA of the CDR3 is TGTGCCAGCAGCTTAACAGGGACCTTTTACAATGAGCGGTTCTTC. Translating gives CASSLTGTFYNERFF. Filled out from reference TRBV7-9 and TRBJ2-1, the complete variable domain reads DTGVSQNPRHKITKRGQNVTFRCDPISEHNRLYWYRQTLGQGPEFLTYFQNEAQLEKSRLLSDRFSAERPKGSFSTLEIQRTEQGDSAMYLCASSLTGTFYNERFFGPGTRLTVL.

CDR3 nucleotides: TGTGCCACCATTGGGACAGCAACTAATGAAAAACTGTTTTTT. As protein: CATIGTATNEKLFF. The chain combines TRBV15 with TRBJ1-4; 7 positions agree with TRBD1. The CDR3 is 14 amino acids. Germline CDR1 LNHNV, CDR2 YYDKDF (reference sequence). The junction had 2 bases not matched to a gene; V was cut back by 7 bases and J by 0 bases.

This clonotype showed up just a few times. The chain recombines TRBV28 with TRBJ2-7, with D uncertain. The CDR3 is 13 residues long. Germline V gene sequence: CDR1 MDHEN, CDR2 SYDVKM. Trimming pared 1 base from V and 3 bases from J, leaving 7 bases between. CDR3 bases: TGTGCCAGCAGTTTATCCCTGTTCTACGAGCAGTACTTC. As protein: CASSLSLFYEQYF.

As DNA, the CDR3 is TGTGCCAGCAGACGGACACCCAGATACGCCTTTGACGAGCAGTACTTC. The encoded protein is CASRRTPRYAFDEQYF. The chain links TRBV9 to TRBJ2-5, with D perhaps matching TRBD1 (5 bases). TRBJ2-7 explains the end of the DNA better; the J call may be wrong. CDR3 size: 16 residues. Germline CDR1 SGDLS, CDR2 YYNGEE.

V is TRBV7-9 and J is TRBJ2-4, with TRBD1 identical over 7 bases. The CDR3 covers 15 residues. V lost 10 bases to trimming and J lost 0 bases; unmatched junction nucleotides: 9. The germline V gene encodes CDR1 SEHNR and CDR2 FQNEAQ (reference sequence). DNA of the CDR3: TGTGCCATAAATCAGGGGGAACTAGCCAAAAACATTCAGTACTTC. It is translated as CAINQGELAKNIQYF.

The rearrangement links TRBV20-1 to TRBJ1-2; weak D call: TRBD1 (5 bases). The germline V and J ends were trimmed by 3 bases and 6 bases, with 14 bases remaining between them. There are 13 residues in the CDR3. The V gene's germline CDR1 is DFQATT and CDR2 SNEGSKA (reference sequence). CDR3 bases: TGCAGTGCTAGGTCTAGGGGAAGTCATGGCTACACCTTC. It codes for CSARSRGSHGYTF.

This clonotype was observed a few times. The chain combines TRBV6-2 or TRBV6-3 with TRBJ2-4, with 9 bases matching TRBD1. The V gene's germline CDR1 is MNHEY and CDR2 SVGEGT. Trimming took 4 bases from V and 13 from J; bases not matched to a gene: 20. This CDR3 contains 17 residues. DNA of the CDR3: TGTGCCAGCAGTTCGCCATGGACAGGGGATAGCTTCAGTGGGCAGTACTTC. It specifies CASSSPWTGDSFSGQYF.

The rearrangement uses TRBV20-1 and TRBJ2-7, with 7 bases aligning to TRBD1. The DNA end is more similar to TRBJ2-5, so the J call may be wrong. Germline CDR1 DFQATT, CDR2 SNEGSKA (reference sequence). CDR3 size: 13 residues. The DNA for the CDR3 is TGCAGTGCTACCGGGACAGAAGAAGAGACCCAGTACTTC. It is translated as CSATGTEEETQYF.

In this sample, this clonotype turned up once. V is TRBV6-6 and J is TRBJ2-7; 8 nucleotides match TRBD1. V dropped 7 bases and J dropped 5; count of bases not matched to a gene: 10. CDR1 is MNHNY, CDR2 SVGAGI, per germline (reference sequence). The CDR3 has 14 residues. In DNA form, the CDR3 reads TGTGCCAGCATCCTCGACAGGGGAGGCCACGAGCAGTACTTC. Protein sequence: CASILDRGGHEQYF.

In its sample, this clonotype was seen a few times. The chain is built from TRBV6-5 and TRBJ2-5; 11 nucleotides agree with TRBD2. The CDR3 has 15 residues. V was clipped by 6 bases and J by 1 base; unmatched bases: 4. Germline V gives CDR1 MNHEY, CDR2 SVGAGI. The CDR3 nucleotides read TGTGCCAGCAGGCGACTAGCGGGAATCCAAGAGACCCAGTACTTC. Encoded protein: CASRRLAGIQETQYF.

The chain joins TRBV27 to TRBJ2-3, with a tentative D call TRBD1 (5 bases). CDR3 length equals 15 residues. V dropped 1 base and J dropped 4 bases, with 12 bases sitting between them. CDR1 and CDR2 (germline): MNHEY, SMNVEV (reference sequence). The CDR3 DNA sequence: TGTGCCAGCAGTTTATTGTCCAGGGCGGCAGATACGCAGTATTTT. Translating it yields CASSLLSRAADTQYF.

In the case of this clonotype: A read error may account for a junction end that differs from germline. The chain is built from TRBV20-1 and TRBJ2-5, with D possibly being TRBD2 (7 bases). This CDR3 has 13 residues. CDR1 DFQATT and CDR2 SNEGSKA come from the germline V gene (reference sequence). The CDR3 loop is CSAPRGAAETQYF. CDR3 nucleotides: TGTAGTGCTCCCCGGGGGGCCGCAGAGACCCAGTACTTC.

The V call is TRBV13, the J call TRBJ2-1; D is uncertain. Germline lookup yields CDR1 PRHDT and CDR2 FYEKMQ (reference sequence). The CDR3 is made up of 12 amino acids. Trimming took off 1 base at V and 11 bases at J, with 9 bases between the two ends. The DNA of the CDR3 is TGTGCCAGCAGCTTAGAGGCCAGACAGCAGTTCTTC. Translating gives CASSLEARQQFF.

This clonotype was seen many times. The J gene is TRBJ2-5, the V gene TRBV28; TRBD1 might be the D (6 bases). This CDR3 contains 14 residues. Germline-derived CDR1 and CDR2 are MDHEN and SYDVKM. Trimming pared 6 bases from V and 0 bases from J, leaving 11 bases between. CDR3 sequence: CASSPGTYQETQYF. The DNA for the CDR3 is TGTGCCAGCAGCCCCGGGACATACCAAGAGACCCAGTACTTC.

J is TRBJ2-1 and V is TRBV7-3; 7 bases are shared with TRBD2. The trim removed 1 base at V and 7 bases at J, leaving 4 bases unmatched. This CDR3 spans 14 amino acids. Germline V gene sequence: CDR1 SGHTA, CDR2 FQGTGA. CDR3 bases: TGTGCCAGCAGCTTAATGGCGGGGGAGAATGAGCAGTTCTTC. Its translation: CASSLMAGENEQFF.

The sample holds many counts of this clonotype. The chain couples TRBV7-9 to TRBJ2-3, with D maybe TRBD2 (6 bases). V shed 5 bases and J shed 5 bases, with 14 bases lying between them. CDR3 length: 14 amino acids. The germline gives CDR1 SEHNR, CDR2 FQNEAQ (reference sequence). The CDR3 loop reads CASSRDWQGDTQYF. CDR3 nucleotides: TGTGCCAGCAGCAGGGACTGGCAAGGAGATACGCAGTATTTT.